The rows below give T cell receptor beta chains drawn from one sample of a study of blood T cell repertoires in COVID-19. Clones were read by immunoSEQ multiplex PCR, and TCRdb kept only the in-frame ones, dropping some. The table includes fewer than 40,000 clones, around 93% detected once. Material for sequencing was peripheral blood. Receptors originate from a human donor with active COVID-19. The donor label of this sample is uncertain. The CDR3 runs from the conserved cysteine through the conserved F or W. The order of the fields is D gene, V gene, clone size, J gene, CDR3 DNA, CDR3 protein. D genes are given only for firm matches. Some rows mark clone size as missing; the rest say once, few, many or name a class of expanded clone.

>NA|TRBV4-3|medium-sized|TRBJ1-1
TGCGCCAGCAGCCAGACAGGGAACACTGAAGCTTTCTTT
CASSQTGNTEAFF
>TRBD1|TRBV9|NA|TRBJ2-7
TGTGCCAGCAGCGTAGCAGGGGGTAGCAACCACGAGCAGTACTTC
CASSVAGGSNHEQYF
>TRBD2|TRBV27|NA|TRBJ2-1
TGTGCCAGCAGGGCTGGACTAGCTCCCTACAATGAGCAGTTCTTC
CASRAGLAPYNEQFF
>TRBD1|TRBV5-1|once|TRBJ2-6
TGCGCCAGCAGCAGGGACAGGGAGAGCTCTGGGGCCAACGTCCTGACTTTC
CASSRDRESSGANVLTF
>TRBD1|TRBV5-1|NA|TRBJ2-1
TGCGCCAGCAGCTTGGAACAGGGGTCCTACAATGAGCAGTTCTTC
CASSLEQGSYNEQFF
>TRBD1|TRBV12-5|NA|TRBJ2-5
TGTGCTAGTGGTTTGGTACTGATCGGGACAGGGGTAAGAGAGACCCAGTACTTC
CASGLVLIGTGVRETQYF
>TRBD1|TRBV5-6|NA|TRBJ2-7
TGTGCCAGCAGCCGCCGGACAGGTACTTGGGGCTTCTACGAGCAGTACTTC
CASSRRTGTWGFYEQYF
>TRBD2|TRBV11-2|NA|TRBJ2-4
TGTGCCAGCAGCTTAGATACTAGCGGGGAGGAAAACATTCAGTACTTC
CASSLDTSGEENIQYF
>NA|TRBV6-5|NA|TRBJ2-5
TGTGCCAGCAGTACCTTAGTAACCCGTCGAGAGACCCAGTACTTC
CASSTLVTRRETQYF
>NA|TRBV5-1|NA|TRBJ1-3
TGCGCCAGCAGCTTGGAGGTCGGGGGCTCTGGAAACACCATATATTTT
CASSLEVGGSGNTIYF
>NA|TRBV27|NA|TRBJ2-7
TGTGCCAGCAGTCTTTACGAGCAGTACTTC
CASSLYEQYF
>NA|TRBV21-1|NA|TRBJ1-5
TGTGCCAGCAGCAAACGTCGGCGGACATATCAGCCCCAGCATTTT
CASSKRRRTYQPQHF
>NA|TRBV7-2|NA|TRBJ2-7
TGTGCCAGCAGCTCCAGGGTTCCCTACGAGCAGTACTTC
CASSSRVPYEQYF
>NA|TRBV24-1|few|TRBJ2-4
TGTGCCACCAGTGATTTCACAGAAAACATTCAGTACTTC
CATSDFTENIQYF
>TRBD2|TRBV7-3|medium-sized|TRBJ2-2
TGTGCCAGCAGCTTACTACCTAGCGGGAGCCCACGCGACACCGGGGAGCTGTTTTTT
CASSLLPSGSPRDTGELFF
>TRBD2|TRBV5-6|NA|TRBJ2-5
TGTGCCAGCAGCTTGGGCGGGAGGGTTGAGACCCAGTACTTC
CASSLGGRVETQYF
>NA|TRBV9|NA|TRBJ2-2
TGTGCCAGCAGTTTCACAGGGACCGGGGAGCTGTTTTTT
CASSFTGTGELFF
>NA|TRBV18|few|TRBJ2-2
TGTGCCAGCTCACCACCGGGCGGGATCACCGGGGAGCTGTTTTTT
CASSPPGGITGELFF
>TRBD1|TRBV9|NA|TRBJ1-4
TGTGCCAGCAGCGTTTCAGGGGGCGCGACTAATGAAAAACTGTTTTTT
CASSVSGGATNEKLFF
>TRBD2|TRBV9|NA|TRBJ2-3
TGTGCCAGCAGCGTAGTCCCCTCCGGGTGGGGGGGTCCCACAGATACGCAGTATTTT
CASSVVPSGWGGPTDTQYF
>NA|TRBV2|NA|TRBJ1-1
TGTGCCAGCAGTGGAGGCCAGAACACTGAAGCTTTCTTT
CASSGGQNTEAFF
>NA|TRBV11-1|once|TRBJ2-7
TGTGCCAGCAGCTTGAGGCAGCGGTCCGAGCAGTACTTC
CASSLRQRSEQYF
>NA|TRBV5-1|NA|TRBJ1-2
TGCGCCAGCAGCTTGCTAGGAGCTAACTATGGCTACACCTTC
CASSLLGANYGYTF
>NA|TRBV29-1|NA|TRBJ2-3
TGCAGCGTTGAGAGGCAGTCTCGCACAGATACGCAGTATTTT
CSVERQSRTDTQYF
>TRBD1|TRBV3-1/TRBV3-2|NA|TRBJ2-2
TGTGCCAGCAGCCAAGTTGCGGCAGGGGGCCTGGCCTCCATGAGACACACCGGGGAGCTGTTTTTT
CASSQVAAGGLASMRHTGELFF
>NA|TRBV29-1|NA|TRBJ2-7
TGCAGCGTTGAAGGGACAGCCTCCTACGAGCAGTACTTC
CSVEGTASYEQYF
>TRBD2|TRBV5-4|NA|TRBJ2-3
TGTGCCAGCAGCTTGGATCATTTTAGCGGGGGGTTCACAGATACGCAGTATTTT
CASSLDHFSGGFTDTQYF
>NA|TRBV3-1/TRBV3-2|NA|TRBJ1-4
TGTGCCAGCAGCCAAGATGCGTTCGATAATGAAAAACTGTTTTTT
CASSQDAFDNEKLFF
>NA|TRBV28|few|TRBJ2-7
TGTGCCAGCAGTGCACTCCGACAGGTTCCCGCCTACGAGCAGTACTTC
CASSALRQVPAYEQYF
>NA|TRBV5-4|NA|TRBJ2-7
TGTGCCAGCAGCTCAGAAGTAACCTACGAGCAGTACTTC
CASSSEVTYEQYF
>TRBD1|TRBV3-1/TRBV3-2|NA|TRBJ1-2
TGTGCCAGCAGCCCTCAGGGACAGGGGGCGCGCGGCTACACCTTC
CASSPQGQGARGYTF
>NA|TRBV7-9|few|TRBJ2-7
TGTGCCAGCAGCTTACGGGAAAGGACCTACGAGCAGTACTTC
CASSLRERTYEQYF
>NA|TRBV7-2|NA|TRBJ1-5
TGTGCCAGCAGCTACACGGAGTTGAATAGCAATCAGCCCCAGCATTTT
CASSYTELNSNQPQHF
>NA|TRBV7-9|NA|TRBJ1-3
TGTGCCAGCAGCCCGGGGATCTCTGGAAACACCATATATTTT
CASSPGISGNTIYF
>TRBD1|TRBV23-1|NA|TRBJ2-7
TGCGCCAGCAGTCAAAGGGGAGAACAGGGGGCCTACGAGCAGTACTTC
CASSQRGEQGAYEQYF
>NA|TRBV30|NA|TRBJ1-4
TGTGCCTGGAGTGGGGGGGAACGGTCCCATTTT
CAWSGGERSHF
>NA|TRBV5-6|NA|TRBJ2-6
TGTGCCGGATCCAGGGTCTCTGGGGCCAACGTCCTGACTTTC
CAGSRVSGANVLTF
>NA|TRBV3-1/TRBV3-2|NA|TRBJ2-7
TGTGCCAGCAGCCAAGAAGGAGGGGCGGGTTATCTCGAGCAGTACTTC
CASSQEGGAGYLEQYF